The 13 T cell receptor beta chains given below trace back to one sample, sequenced in a study of blood T cell repertoires in COVID-19 (dated by TCRdb to 2019 to 2021). The method was the immunoSEQ multiplex PCR assay. As stored in TCRdb, this immuneACCESS dataset retains in-frame rearrangements with V and J assigned. A fraction of the clones does not appear; measured against another copy, unresolved V genes explain less than half of the discrepancy, and the remainder lacks a known reason. The sample has 210,000 or so clones on record, 86% of them singletons. The top ten clonotypes cover 3% to 3.5% of the sample. The source material was PBMCs or T cells enriched from blood (not recorded which). The receptors derive from a woman aged 45 to 65 in a cohort exposed to, infected with or recovered from COVID-19 (not recorded which).

The chain is built from TRBV11-2 and TRBJ1-2, with D possibly matching TRBD1 (5 bases). V shed 5 bases and J shed 4 bases, with 17 bases lying between them. The CDR3 has 15 residues. Looked up from germline, CDR1 is SGHAT and CDR2 is FQNNGV. This CDR3 is CASSPRSGWVYGYTF. The CDR3 bases are TGTGCCAGCAGCCCACGGTCAGGGTGGGTCTATGGCTACACCTTC. Variable domain in full (rest from reference TRBV11-2 and TRBJ1-2): EAGVAQSPRYKIIEKRQSVAFWCNPISGHATLYWYQQILGQGPKLLIQFQNNGVVDDSQLPKDRFSAERLKGVDSTLKIQPAKLEDSAVYLCASSPRSGWVYGYTFGSGTRLTVV.

This clone appeared once. This chain joins TRBV28 and TRBJ1-2; the match to TRBD1 covers 8 bases. The CDR3 covers 16 residues. The J segment lost 5 bases and the V segment lost 7 bases, leaving 15 bases of the junction unmatched. CDR1 and CDR2 (germline): MDHEN, SYDVKM. CDR3 nucleotide sequence: TGTGCCAGCACAACAGGGGGGGCCGGCCTAGGTTATGGCTACACCTTC. It yields the protein CASTTGGAGLGYGYTF.

The genes are TRBV4-2 and TRBJ2-5, with 10 bases aligning to TRBD2. CDR1 and CDR2 from the germline V gene are LGHNA and YNFKEQ. V was clipped by 3 bases and J by 1 base; unmatched bases: 14. CDR3 size: 19 residues. In DNA form, the CDR3 reads TGTGCCAGCAGCCACGGAAGCGGGGGGGCCCAGGCGCGCCAAGAGACCCAGTACTTC. Protein product: CASSHGSGGAQARQETQYF.

This chain's CDR3 is CASSPWDRGHEQYF. CDR3 nucleotide sequence: TGTGCCAGCAGTCCTTGGGACAGGGGCCACGAGCAGTACTTC. The chain couples TRBV28 to TRBJ2-7; TRBD1 matches 10 bases. Germline V gene lookup returns CDR1 MDHEN and CDR2 SYDVKM. Trimming took 5 bases from V and 5 from J; bases not matched to a gene: 6. The CDR3 is made up of 14 amino acids.

CDR3 in amino acids: CASSLGGTGAYEQYF. The CDR3 region has the DNA TGCGCCAGCAGCTTGGGCGGGACAGGGGCTTACGAGCAGTACTTC. V and J are TRBV5-1 and TRBJ2-7; TRBD1 matches at 10 bases. The germline CDR1 and CDR2 sequences are SGHRS and YFSETQ. There are 15 residues in the CDR3. V shed 0 bases and J 4 bases; nucleotides not matched to a gene: 4.

The chain combines TRBV5-1 with TRBJ2-1; D is unresolved. CDR1 is SGHRS, CDR2 YFSETQ, per germline. This CDR3 has 11 residues. V was cut by 4 bases and J by 5 bases, with 4 bases left in between. The CDR3 is CASSADNEQFF. The CDR3 bases are TGCGCCAGCAGCGCAGACAATGAGCAGTTCTTC. The complete variable domain, with remaining parts taken from reference TRBV5-1 and TRBJ2-1, reads KAGVTQTPRYLIKTRGQQVTLSCSPISGHRSVSWYQQTPGQGLQFLFEYFSETQRNKGNFPGRFSGRQFSNSRSEMNVSTLELGDSALYLCASSADNEQFFGPGTRLTVL.

The chain joins TRBV29-1 to TRBJ1-3; D perhaps matches TRBD1 (6 bases). V dropped 7 bases and J dropped 0 bases, with 16 bases sitting between them. This CDR3 has 15 residues. Germline CDR1 and CDR2: SQVTM and ANQGSEA. The CDR3 here is CSATYNRVSGNTIYF. CDR3 DNA sequence: TGCAGCGCCACTTACAACAGGGTCTCTGGAAACACCATATATTTT.

The chain has TRBV7-2 and TRBJ1-4; D gene uncertain. Trimming removed 1 base from V and 0 bases from J, with 9 bases in between. CDR1 SGHTA and CDR2 FQGNSA come from the germline V gene. The CDR3 length is 16 residues. CDR3 bases: TGTGCCAGCAGCTTAGTAGAATTTGCAACTAATGAAAAACTGTTTTTT. Its protein product is CASSLVEFATNEKLFF.

This rearrangement joins TRBV5-1 to TRBJ1-4, with D maybe TRBD1 (5 bases). V was pared by 4 bases and J by 6 bases, with 13 bases between. Germline V lookup: CDR1 SGHRS, CDR2 YFSETQ. This CDR3 has 14 amino acids. The DNA for the CDR3 is TGCGCCAGCAGCAGTTCAGGGATTTATGAAAAACTGTTTTTT. Translating gives CASSSSGIYEKLFF.

The rearrangement joins TRBV7-9 to TRBJ1-6, with D hard to call. The CDR3 is made up of 12 amino acids. CDR1 and CDR2 from the germline V gene are SEHNR and FQNEAQ (reference sequence). Between the trimmed V and J ends, which lost 5 bases and 6 bases, there was a span of 5 bases. In nucleotides, the CDR3 is TGTGCCAGCAGCCCCAGTAATTCACCCCTCCACTTT. Residues: CASSPSNSPLHF.

The chain links TRBV12-3 or TRBV12-4 to TRBJ1-5, with D perhaps matching TRBD1 (5 bases). Between the trimmed V and J ends, which lost 7 bases and 6 bases, there was a span of 13 bases. The CDR3 is made up of 13 amino acids. The CDR3 sequence: CASTLGGSQPQHF. The CDR3 region has the DNA TGTGCCAGCACTCTCGGGGGGAGTCAGCCCCAGCATTTT.

The chain recombines TRBV11-2 with TRBJ2-6; D is unresolved. The V end was cut by 1 base, the J end by 2 bases, with 3 bases between. CDR3 size: 14 residues. The germline CDR1 and CDR2 sequences are SGHAT and FQNNGV. CDR3: CASSLGAGANVLTF. The CDR3 DNA reads as TGTGCCAGCAGCTTAGGAGCTGGGGCCAACGTCCTGACTTTC. Full variable domain (missing parts from reference TRBV11-2 and TRBJ2-6): EAGVAQSPRYKIIEKRQSVAFWCNPISGHATLYWYQQILGQGPKLLIQFQNNGVVDDSQLPKDRFSAERLKGVDSTLKIQPAKLEDSAVYLCASSLGAGANVLTFGAGSRLTVL.

This chain links TRBV14 with TRBJ1-2, with no clear D. Trimming shortened V by 1 base and J by 8 bases, and 8 bases separated the two germline ends. This CDR3 region has 12 residues. From germline, CDR1 is SGHDN and CDR2 FVKESK. The CDR3 coding sequence is TGTGCCAGCAGCCAAGCGGTCGGGGGCTACACCTTC. As protein: CASSQAVGGYTF.